This T cell receptor beta chain was documented in a study of blood T cell repertoires in COVID-19. Here immunoSEQ multiplex PCR was the method, and the copy in TCRdb shows in-frame clones only, minus some. The table has about 240,000 clones, 80% to 90% seen once; the top ten hold 2% to 3%. Looked up from germline, CDR1 is SEHNR and CDR2 is FQNEAQ (reference sequence). The V and J ends lost 4 bases and 2 bases, in that order; junction bases with no gene match: 3. The CDR3 runs to 14 residues. Participants were placed into cohorts based on the clinical history they reported. The source of this sequence is a woman aged 25-40 years with acute COVID-19. The chain has TRBV7-9 and TRBJ2-3, with 7 bases that match TRBD1. The specimen sequenced was PBMCs or T cells enriched from blood (not recorded which). The CDR3 here is CASSSGQDTDTQYF. Here the CDR3 DNA reads TGTGCCAGCAGCTCCGGACAGGACACAGATACGCAGTATTTT.